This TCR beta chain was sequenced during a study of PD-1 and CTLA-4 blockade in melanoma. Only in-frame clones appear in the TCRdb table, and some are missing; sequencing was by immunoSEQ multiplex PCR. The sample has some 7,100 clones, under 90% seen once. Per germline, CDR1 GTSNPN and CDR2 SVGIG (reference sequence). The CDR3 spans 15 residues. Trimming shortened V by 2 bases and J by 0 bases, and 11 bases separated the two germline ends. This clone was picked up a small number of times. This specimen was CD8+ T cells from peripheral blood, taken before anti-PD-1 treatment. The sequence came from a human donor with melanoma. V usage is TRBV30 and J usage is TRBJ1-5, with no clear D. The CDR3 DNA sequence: TGTGCCTGGAGTCCAGCGACTTATAGCAATCAGCCCCAGCATTTT. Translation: CAWSPATYSNQPQHF.